These T cell receptor beta chains were read from a single sample in a study of blood T cells in healthy people across ages. TCRdb reprocessed the 5' RACE reads via MiXCR and lists one record per CDR3 protein. The table includes 800,000 or so distinct CDR3 sequences, 20% to 25% detected once. The data were also submitted as part of a second study, on T cells of mothers and their children.

The sample comprised blood. The origin of the receptors is a boy under 18 in good health. Each CDR3 is given with its conserved first and last residue. D genes are given only for firm matches. The size of a clone is reported for some rows only, either as once, few or many, or as a class for expanded clones.

size: NA
length: 13
V: TRBV29-1
D: NA
J: TRBJ2-3
CDR3: CSVQLAGTDTQYF
DNA: TGCAGCGTACAACTAGCAGGCACAGATACGCAGTATTTT

size: NA
length: 20
V: TRBV4-3
D: TRBD1
J: TRBJ2-6
CDR3: CASSQDPLTGGVSGANVLTF
DNA: TGCGCCAGCAGCCAAGATCCTCTGACAGGGGGCGTCTCTGGGGCCAACGTCCTGACTTTC

size: NA
length: 14
V: TRBV20-1
D: NA
J: TRBJ2-7
CDR3: CSAEPDSSSYEQYF
DNA: TGCAGTGCTGAACCTGACAGTAGCTCCTACGAGCAGTACTTC

size: few
length: 12
V: TRBV25-1
D: NA
J: TRBJ2-1
CDR3: CASNERTNEQFF
DNA: TGTGCCAGCAATGAACGGACCAATGAGCAGTTCTTC

size: NA
length: 11
V: TRBV20-1
D: NA
J: TRBJ2-4
CDR3: CSARDGHIQYF
DNA: TGCAGTGCTAGAGATGGTCACATTCAGTACTTC

size: few
length: 13
V: TRBV7-3
D: TRBD2
J: TRBJ2-1
CDR3: CASSLGTSYEQFF
DNA: TGTGCCAGCAGCTTAGGGACTAGTTATGAGCAGTTCTTC

size: NA
length: 11
V: TRBV6-5
D: NA
J: TRBJ2-1
CDR3: CASSYYGGQFF
DNA: TGTGCCAGCAGTTACTATGGAGGGCAGTTCTTC

size: NA
length: 15
V: TRBV20-1
D: NA
J: TRBJ1-2
CDR3: CSATSEGRANYGYTF
DNA: TGCAGTGCCACCTCGGAAGGGCGGGCTAACTATGGCTACACCTTC

size: NA
length: 12
V: TRBV20-1
D: NA
J: TRBJ2-1
CDR3: CSAIEGRNEQFF
DNA: TGCAGTGCTATCGAGGGGAGGAATGAGCAGTTCTTC

size: few
length: 11
V: TRBV10-3
D: NA
J: TRBJ1-1
CDR3: CATDDLTEAFF
DNA: TGTGCCACCGATGATCTGACTGAAGCTTTCTTT

size: few
length: 14
V: TRBV20-1
D: NA
J: TRBJ2-2
CDR3: CSATRLINTGELFF
DNA: TGCAGTGCTACGCGACTCATAAACACCGGGGAGCTGTTTTTT

size: NA
length: 17
V: TRBV3-1
D: TRBD2
J: TRBJ2-5
CDR3: CASSQATSGAGGKTQYF
DNA: TGTGCCAGCAGCCAAGCGACTAGCGGAGCCGGGGGGAAGACCCAGTACTTC

size: few
length: 12
V: TRBV11-2
D: NA
J: TRBJ2-7
CDR3: CASSPIGYEQYF
DNA: TGTGCCAGCAGCCCAATCGGTTACGAGCAGTACTTC

size: NA
length: 18
V: TRBV20-1
D: NA
J: TRBJ1-4
CDR3: CSARDLRGAGATNEKLFF
DNA: TGCAGTGCTAGAGATCTTAGAGGGGCAGGGGCAACTAATGAAAAACTGTTTTTT

size: NA
length: 16
V: TRBV6-6
D: TRBD2
J: TRBJ2-3
CDR3: CASSYRLAALLGTQYF
DNA: TGTGCCAGCAGCTATAGACTAGCGGCCCTCCTTGGTACGCAGTATTTT

size: NA
length: 12
V: TRBV29-1
D: TRBD1
J: TRBJ2-5
CDR3: CSGGQVKETQYF
DNA: TGCAGCGGGGGACAGGTGAAAGAGACCCAGTACTTC

size: NA
length: 16
V: TRBV7-9
D: NA
J: TRBJ2-1
CDR3: CASSSLSSGVNNEQFF
DNA: TGTGCCAGCAGCTCCTTATCTAGTGGTGTAAACAATGAGCAGTTCTTC

size: few
length: 12
V: TRBV20-1
D: TRBD2
J: TRBJ2-1
CDR3: CSAQRGYNEQFF
DNA: TGCAGTGCTCAGCGGGGGTACAATGAGCAGTTCTTC

size: few
length: 16
V: TRBV28
D: TRBD1
J: TRBJ1-4
CDR3: CASSFLRQGFNEKLFF
DNA: TGTGCCAGCAGTTTCTTGAGACAGGGGTTTAATGAAAAACTGTTTTTT

size: once
length: 15
V: TRBV20-1
D: TRBD2
J: TRBJ2-1
CDR3: CSARDSERGYNEQFF
DNA: TGCAGTGCTAGAGATAGCGAGCGGGGATACAATGAGCAGTTCTTC

size: few
length: 16
V: TRBV9
D: NA
J: TRBJ2-2
CDR3: CASSVEVGSNTGELFF
DNA: TGTGCCAGCAGCGTAGAGGTGGGCTCGAACACCGGGGAGCTGTTTTTT

size: few
length: 15
V: TRBV5-1
D: NA
J: TRBJ1-2
CDR3: CASSLDPGSNYGYTF
DNA: TGCGCCAGCAGCTTGGATCCAGGTTCTAACTATGGCTACACCTTC

size: few
length: 16
V: TRBV28
D: TRBD1
J: TRBJ1-4
CDR3: CASSSDRVVLEEKLFF
DNA: TGTGCCAGCAGTTCCGACAGGGTGGTGCTTGAAGAAAAACTGTTTTTT

size: few
length: 15
V: TRBV7-2
D: NA
J: TRBJ2-5
CDR3: CASSSQGGEQETQYF
DNA: TGTGCCAGCAGCTCCCAGGGGGGTGAGCAAGAGACCCAGTACTTC

size: NA
length: 13
V: TRBV7-9
D: NA
J: TRBJ1-4
CDR3: CASSSLENEKLFF
DNA: TGTGCCAGCAGCTCCTTGGAGAATGAAAAACTGTTTTTT

size: NA
length: 15
V: TRBV3-1
D: NA
J: TRBJ2-5
CDR3: CASSQATGYRETQYF
DNA: TGTGCCAGCAGCCAAGCAACTGGATATCGAGAGACCCAGTACTTC

size: NA
length: 15
V: TRBV11-2
D: TRBD2
J: TRBJ2-5
CDR3: CASRRFSGTWETQYF
DNA: TGTGCCAGCAGACGATTCAGCGGGACGTGGGAGACCCAGTACTTC

size: NA
length: 15
V: TRBV6-2/TRBV6-3
D: NA
J: TRBJ1-5
CDR3: CASSYPTRGDQPQHF
DNA: TGTGCCAGCAGTTACCCGACCAGGGGCGATCAGCCCCAGCATTTT

size: few
length: 14
V: TRBV20-1
D: NA
J: TRBJ1-5
CDR3: CSARVDRFVSPQHF
DNA: TGCAGTGCTAGAGTAGACAGGTTCGTCTCGCCCCAGCATTTT

size: few
length: 15
V: TRBV6-5
D: NA
J: TRBJ1-6
CDR3: CASSYSVSSRSPLHF
DNA: TGTGCCAGCAGTTACTCCGTGTCTAGTCGTTCACCCCTCCACTTT

size: NA
length: 19
V: TRBV5-1
D: TRBD1
J: TRBJ2-5
CDR3: CASSLETRTGGVFKETQYF
DNA: TGCGCCAGCAGCCTAGAAACCCGGACAGGGGGCGTTTTTAAAGAGACCCAGTACTTC

size: NA
length: 17
V: TRBV6-5
D: NA
J: TRBJ1-4
CDR3: CASSYPQAAWEGEKLFF
DNA: TGTGCCAGCAGTTACCCCCAGGCGGCCTGGGAGGGTGAAAAACTGTTTTTT

size: NA
length: 17
V: TRBV7-2
D: TRBD1
J: TRBJ1-1
CDR3: CASSLGDRHAGNTEAFF
DNA: TGTGCCAGCAGCTTAGGGGACAGACACGCGGGGAACACTGAAGCTTTCTTT

size: many
length: 12
V: TRBV28
D: NA
J: TRBJ1-2
CDR3: CASSLTGRGYTF
DNA: TGTGCCAGCAGTTTAACAGGCCGCGGCTACACCTTC

size: NA
length: 13
V: TRBV27
D: NA
J: TRBJ1-6
CDR3: CASTASTYSPLHF
DNA: TGTGCCAGCACCGCGAGTACCTATTCACCCCTCCACTTT

size: few
length: 15
V: TRBV9
D: NA
J: TRBJ2-1
CDR3: CASSVESGSCNEQFF
DNA: TGTGCCAGCAGCGTAGAAAGCGGCTCCTGCAATGAGCAGTTCTTC

size: few
length: 14
V: TRBV6-2/TRBV6-3
D: TRBD1
J: TRBJ1-5
CDR3: CASSQPQGVQPQHF
DNA: TGTGCCAGCAGCCAACCCCAGGGGGTTCAGCCCCAGCATTTT

size: NA
length: 14
V: TRBV2
D: NA
J: TRBJ2-1
CDR3: CASSELEPPDEQFF
DNA: TGTGCCAGCAGTGAACTGGAACCTCCCGATGAGCAGTTCTTC

size: many
length: 14
V: TRBV3-1
D: TRBD1
J: TRBJ1-4
CDR3: CASSGQGTNEKLFF
DNA: TGTGCCAGCAGCGGACAGGGGACTAATGAAAAACTGTTTTTT

size: NA
length: 16
V: TRBV3-1
D: NA
J: TRBJ2-5
CDR3: CASSQVVAGLQETQYF
DNA: TGTGCCAGCAGCCAAGTTGTAGCAGGTCTCCAAGAGACCCAGTACTTC

size: few
length: 13
V: TRBV6-5
D: NA
J: TRBJ2-7
CDR3: CASSYSRGFEQYF
DNA: TGTGCCAGCAGTTACTCGAGGGGCTTCGAGCAGTACTTC

size: few
length: 16
V: TRBV6-1
D: TRBD1
J: TRBJ2-2
CDR3: CASSRDRVGTTGELFF
DNA: TGTGCCAGCAGCCGCGACAGGGTCGGGACCACCGGGGAGCTGTTTTTT

size: few
length: 13
V: TRBV10-3
D: TRBD1
J: TRBJ1-2
CDR3: CAIGTGNNYGYTF
DNA: TGTGCCATCGGGACAGGGAATAACTATGGCTACACCTTC

size: NA
length: 17
V: TRBV5-1
D: NA
J: TRBJ2-4
CDR3: CASSLNSGREDKNIQYF
DNA: TGCGCCAGCAGCTTGAATTCGGGGCGGGAAGACAAAAACATTCAGTACTTC

size: few
length: 15
V: TRBV7-9
D: TRBD1
J: TRBJ2-1
CDR3: CASSLRTGGVMEQFF
DNA: TGTGCCAGCAGCCTCCGGACAGGTGGGGTAATGGAGCAGTTCTTC